The next 28 T cell receptor beta chains were all read from a single sample in a study of T cell clonality in common variable immunodeficiency. Some clones are missing from TCRdb's copy, which holds only in-frame ones; the method was immunoSEQ multiplex PCR. The specimen has tens of thousands of clones, none found just once. The sample consisted of peripheral blood mononuclear cells. These receptors were collected from a person aged 18 to 75 in good health.

This clone was counted ten times or more. The sequence runs out 3 residues before the end of the CDR3; the remainder is reconstructed from the germline J gene. The genes are TRBV7-3 and TRBJ2-3; tentative D call: TRBD2 (6 bases). The CDR3 consists of 14 residues. Per the germline V gene, CDR1 is SGHTA and CDR2 is FQGTGA. V lost 4 bases, J lost 5 bases, and 13 bases lay in between. CDR3 loop: CASSSQGLIDTQYF. CDR3 DNA (partial): TGTGCCAGCAGCTCCCAAGGACTAATAGATACG.

This clone was detected many times. The sequence runs out 3 residues before the end of the CDR3; the remainder is reconstructed from the germline J gene. The V gene is TRBV15, the J gene TRBJ2-3; D may be TRBD2 (6 bases). V lost 4 bases, J lost 1 base, and 18 bases lay in between. Germline loops: CDR1 LNHNV, CDR2 YYDKDF (reference sequence). The CDR3 runs to 17 residues. The CDR3 here is CATSKRFGRAGTDTQYF. The DNA read from the CDR3 is TGTGCCACCAGCAAACGCTTCGGGAGAGCGGGCACAGATACG. The full variable domain, rest sourced from reference TRBV15 and TRBJ2-3, is DAMVIQNPRYQVTQFGKPVTLSCSQTLNHNVMYWYQQKSSQAPKLLFHYYDKDFNNEADTPDNFQSRRPNTSFCFLDIRSPGLGDTAMYLCATSKRFGRAGTDTQYFGPGTRLTVL.

As concerns this clone: The read terminates 3 residues ahead of where the CDR3 ends, so the germline J gene completes it. The chain employs TRBV2 and TRBJ1-1; D may be TRBD1 (5 bases). The CDR3 has 12 amino acids. From germline, CDR1 is SNHLY and CDR2 FYNNEI. The V end was cut by 8 bases, the J end by 6 bases, with 13 bases between. CDR3 DNA, as far as it was read: TGTGCCAGCGACCGGACATCCGCTGAA. It encodes CASDRTSAE. The whole CDR3 protein is CASDRTSAEAFF.

The sample holds many counts of this clone. Read data end 3 residues before the CDR3 end; the end is taken from the germline J gene. The chain employs TRBV20-1 and TRBJ1-1, with TRBD1 as a possible D gene (5 bases). Trimming removed 0 bases at V and 6 bases at J, with 26 bases between. CDR3 length: 18 residues. Germline V CDR1 and CDR2: DFQATT, SNEGSKA (reference sequence). The CDR3: CSAREGVFRGREVSEAFF. The DNA read from the CDR3 is TGCAGTGCTAGAGAAGGTGTCTTCCGTGGCAGGGAGGTCTCTGAA.

Many counts were recorded for this clone. The sequence runs out 3 residues before the end of the CDR3; the remainder is reconstructed from the germline J gene. This chain links TRBV5-1 with TRBJ2-7; 10 bases are a match to TRBD2. Germline trimming cut 4 bases from V and 2 bases from J; bases unmatched to any gene: 9. Germline V lookup: CDR1 SGHRS, CDR2 YFSETQ. The CDR3 is made up of 16 amino acids. CDR3 DNA (partial): TGCGCCAGCAGCCCAACGCTAGCGGGAGAGGCCTACGAG. Amino acids: CASSPTLAGEAYE. The complete CDR3 reads CASSPTLAGEAYEQYF.

This clone has ten or more counts. The read ends 3 residues shy of where the CDR3 ends; the end is completed using the germline J gene. The rearrangement joins TRBV12-5 to TRBJ2-7, with 7 bases identical to TRBD1. Trimming at V came to 5 bases and at J to 2 bases, leaving 6 bases not matched to a gene. The CDR3 is 14 amino acids. Germline lookup yields CDR1 LGHNT and CDR2 FRNRAP. The part of the CDR3 DNA that was read is TGTGCTAGTGGTACCGGGACAGAAGCCTACGAG. It encodes CASGTGTEAYE. The whole CDR3 protein reads CASGTGTEAYEQYF. Full variable domain (outside the CDR3, taken from reference TRBV12-5 and TRBJ2-7): DARVTQTPRHKVTEMGQEVTMRCQPILGHNTVFWYRQTMMQGLELLAYFRNRAPLDDSGMPKDRFSAEMPDATLATLKIQPSEPRDSAVYFCASGTGTEAYEQYFGPGTRLTVT.

This clone was counted many times. The read falls 3 residues short of the CDR3 end, and the missing part is taken from the germline J gene. The chain employs TRBV19 and TRBJ2-7, with TRBD2 matching 8 bases. After removal of 6 bases from V and 2 bases from J, the junction contained 9 bases not matched to a gene. The CDR3 length is 15 residues. Per the germline V gene, CDR1 is LNHDA and CDR2 is SQIVND (reference sequence). The sequenced part of the CDR3 DNA is TGTGCCAGTAGAGTAACTAGCGGAGGGGCCTACGAG. This encodes CASRVTSGGAYE. The entire CDR3 sequence reads CASRVTSGGAYEQYF.

This clone was recorded at least ten times. From the germline J gene comes the end of the CDR3, since the read stops 3 residues before it. The rearrangement links TRBV19 to TRBJ1-1; a weak D match, TRBD1 (5 bases). CDR1 and CDR2 from the germline V gene are LNHDA and SQIVND (reference sequence). Trimming took off 2 bases at V and 4 bases at J, with 11 bases between the two ends. The CDR3 consists of 14 residues. The sequenced CDR3 bases are TGTGCCAGTAGTATAACAGGAGGGTCCACTGAA. This gives the protein CASSITGGSTE. The entire CDR3 sequence reads CASSITGGSTEAFF. The full variable domain, its missing parts supplied by reference TRBV19 and TRBJ1-1, is DGGITQSPKYLFRKEGQNVTLSCEQNLNHDAMYWYRQDPGQGLRLIYYSQIVNDFQKGDIAEGYSVSREKKESFPLTVTSAQKNPTAFYLCASSITGGSTEAFFGQGTRLTVV.

This clone was observed at least ten times. The read comes to an end 3 residues before the CDR3 does, leaving the germline J gene to fill in the end. The J gene is TRBJ2-7, the V gene TRBV15; D remains ambiguous. V was cut by 5 bases and J by 4 bases, with 12 bases left in between. Per germline, CDR1 LNHNV and CDR2 YYDKDF (reference sequence). The CDR3 runs to 13 residues. The CDR3 is CATSLQLTYEQYF. The part of the CDR3 DNA that was read is TGTGCCACCAGCCTACAACTAACATACGAG.

This clone occurred a few times. Sequence at one end of the junction differs from germline and may be a read error. The sequenced fragment ends 3 residues before the CDR3 boundary, so the rest is inferred from the germline J gene. The V and J genes are TRBV19 and TRBJ2-5; TRBD1 matches at 7 bases. Germline CDR1 and CDR2: LNHDA and SQIVND (reference sequence). This CDR3 is 17 amino acids long. The chain's CDR3 is CASSLRGTGDVQGTQYF. CDR3 DNA (partial): TGTGCCAGTAGTTTAAGGGGAACAGGGGACGTCCAAGGGACC. The whole variable domain, remainder taken from reference TRBV19 and TRBJ2-5, is DGGITQSPKYLFRKEGQNVTLSCEQNLNHDAMYWYRQDPGQGLRLIYYSQIVNDFQKGDIAEGYSVSREKKESFPLTVTSAQKNPTAFYLCASSLRGTGDVQGTQYFGPGTRLLVL.

In its sample, this clone was seen many times. The read is 3 residues too short to cover the CDR3 end, so that end is filled in from the germline J gene. This rearrangement joins TRBV7-3 to TRBJ2-7; tentatively, D is TRBD2 (5 bases). The length of the CDR3 is 14 residues. Trimming took off 2 bases at V and 3 bases at J, with 11 bases between the two ends. Germline-derived CDR1 and CDR2 are SGHTA and FQGTGA. The CDR3 DNA, read in part, is TGTGCCAGCAGCTTAGATCGGGGTAGCTACGAG. This codes for CASSLDRGSYE. The full CDR3 sequence reads CASSLDRGSYEQYF.

This clone has at least ten counts. From the germline J gene comes the end of the CDR3, since the read stops 3 residues before it. The chain carries TRBV6-2 or TRBV6-3 and TRBJ2-1; 13 nucleotides line up with TRBD2. The CDR3 extends over 16 amino acids. In germline, CDR1 is MNHEY, CDR2 SVGEGT. V was pared by 6 bases and J by 7 bases, with 9 bases of the junction left unmatched. CDR3 in amino acids: CASSWTSGRRENEQFF. CDR3 DNA (partial): TGTGCCAGCAGCTGGACTAGCGGGAGAAGGGAGAATGAG.

This clone was seen repeatedly, ten times or more. The read stops 3 residues short of the end of the CDR3; the missing end is completed from the germline J gene. The chain joins TRBV5-4 to TRBJ1-1; D might be TRBD1 (6 bases). This CDR3 is built from 16 residues. Per the germline V gene, CDR1 is SGHNT and CDR2 is YYREEE (reference sequence). V shed 0 bases and J shed 1 base, with 13 bases lying between them. CDR3 in amino acids: CASSLGRGAPNTEAFF. Incomplete CDR3 DNA: TGTGCCAGCAGCTTGGGGCGGGGGGCACCGAACACTGAA. Supplemented by reference TRBV5-4 and TRBJ1-1, the full variable domain reads ETGVTQSPTHLIKTRGQQVTLRCSSQSGHNTVSWYQQALGQGPQFIFQYYREEENGRGNFPPRFSGLQFPNYSSELNVNALELDDSALYLCASSLGRGAPNTEAFFGQGTRLTVV.

This clone was seen many times. The DNA ends 3 residues before the CDR3 does, and the rest of the CDR3 is filled in from the germline J gene. The rearrangement links TRBV7-8 to TRBJ2-5; 8 nucleotides agree with TRBD1. V lost 1 base and J lost 5; bases outside the gene matches: 6. Germline-derived CDR1 and CDR2 are SGHVS and FQNEAQ. This CDR3 has 15 amino acids. CDR3 bases read: TGTGCCAGCAGCTTAGAACAGGGGGACAGGGAGACC. Its protein is CASSLEQGDRET. The CDR3 as a whole reads CASSLEQGDRETQYF.

In this sample, this clone turned up many times. The covered CDR3 bases are TGTGCCAGCAGCTTAGAGACAGGGGGCGATCAGCCC. This sequence encodes CASSLETGGDQP. The whole CDR3 sequence reads CASSLETGGDQPQHF. The V and J genes are TRBV7-9 and TRBJ1-5; 10 bases are a match to TRBD1. Read sequence stops 3 residues before the CDR3 end, and the germline J gene provides the missing end. V was pared by 1 base and J by 5 bases, with 2 bases of the junction left unmatched. The germline V gene has CDR1 SEHNR and CDR2 FQNEAQ (reference sequence). This CDR3 is 15 amino acids long.

Ten or more counts support this clone. The read ends 3 residues early relative to the CDR3; the germline J gene fills the gap. This chain connects TRBV18 to TRBJ1-4; 8 positions agree with TRBD1. Losses at the gene ends were 2 bases for V and 6 bases for J; bases not matched to a gene: 8. The length of the CDR3 is 16 residues. Germline CDR1 reads KGHSH; CDR2 reads LQKENI. The DNA read from the CDR3 is TGTGCCAGCTCACCATTTTCGGACAGGGTATATGAAAAA. As protein: CASSPFSDRVYEK. The CDR3 reads in full as CASSPFSDRVYEKLFF.

This clone came up a few times. The read ends 3 residues early relative to the CDR3; the germline J gene fills the gap. The chain couples TRBV2 to TRBJ2-3, with 8 positions matching TRBD1. Germline-derived CDR1 and CDR2 are SNHLY and FYNNEI. CDR3 length: 16 amino acids. V trimming: 6 bases; J trimming: 3 bases; junction bases outside the gene matches: 11. The CDR3 region is CASRELDRVRTDTQYF. The sequenced CDR3 bases are TGTGCCAGCAGAGAGCTGGACAGGGTAAGGACAGATACG.

This clone has a count of ten or more. The DNA read from the CDR3 is TGTGCCAGTAGTAACAGGGTAGCGGGAGGAGTATCCTACGAG. This translates into CASSNRVAGGVSYE. The full CDR3 is CASSNRVAGGVSYEQYF. This chain connects TRBV19 to TRBJ2-7; 10 nucleotides line up with TRBD2. Read sequence stops 3 residues before the CDR3 end, and the germline J gene provides the missing end. Germline trimming cut 4 bases from V and 1 base from J; bases unmatched to any gene: 10. The CDR3 runs 17 residues. Germline CDR1 reads LNHDA; CDR2 reads SQIVND (reference sequence).

Many counts were recorded for this clone. The read ends 3 residues early relative to the CDR3; the germline J gene fills the gap. The rearrangement links TRBV20-1 to TRBJ1-2; a possible D gene is TRBD1 (5 bases). The CDR3 sequence is 14 residues long. With 1 base removed from V and 6 bases from J, the gap between germline ends came to 15 bases. Germline CDR1 is DFQATT and CDR2 is SNEGSKA (reference sequence). The sequenced CDR3 bases are TGCAGTGCTAGAGGTCTACAGGTTCTACATGGC. It is translated as CSARGLQVLHG. The entire CDR3 protein reads CSARGLQVLHGYTF.

This clone was detected many times. The sequenced fragment ends 3 residues before the CDR3 boundary, so the rest is inferred from the germline J gene. This chain uses TRBV7-2 with TRBJ1-2; D not certain. V lost 2 bases to trimming and J lost 4 bases, with 11 bases between them. This CDR3 spans 14 amino acids. From germline, CDR1 is SGHTA and CDR2 FQGNSA. The CDR3 is CASSLSPSFYGYTF. Partial CDR3 DNA: TGTGCCAGCAGCTTATCTCCTAGCTTCTATGGC.

This clone came up many times. Read data end 3 residues before the CDR3 end; the end is taken from the germline J gene. The gene calls are TRBV5-6 and TRBJ2-2; 7 bases agree with TRBD2. Germline CDR1 and CDR2: SGHDT and YYEEEE. The CDR3 covers 15 residues. With 2 bases clipped from V and 5 bases from J, the junction kept 6 bases outside the gene matches. The CDR3 sequence: CASSFLAETTGELFF. The CDR3 DNA, read in part, is TGTGCCAGCAGCTTCCTAGCGGAAACTACCGGGGAG.

This clone occurred many times. Read data end 3 residues before the CDR3 end; the end is taken from the germline J gene. The rearrangement uses TRBV2 and TRBJ2-2; D tentatively reads TRBD1 or TRBD2 (5 bases each). V was pared by 8 bases and J by 6 bases, with 16 bases between. Germline values: CDR1 SNHLY, CDR2 FYNNEI. The CDR3 spans 14 residues. The sequenced CDR3 bases are TGTGCCAGCTTGACGAGGGGCTATGCCGGGGAG. It is translated as CASLTRGYAGE. The whole CDR3 reads CASLTRGYAGELFF.

This clone was recorded at least ten times. The read halts 3 residues ahead of the CDR3 end, with the missing end drawn from the germline J gene. The rearrangement links TRBV5-1 to TRBJ2-2, with TRBD1 identical over 11 bases. V lost 4 bases and J lost 7; bases outside the gene matches: 6. Germline V lookup: CDR1 SGHRS, CDR2 YFSETQ. This CDR3 contains 15 residues. The sequenced CDR3 bases are TGCGCCAGCAGCACCTGGACAGGGGGCAGCGGGGAG. As protein: CASSTWTGGSGE. The complete CDR3 protein is CASSTWTGGSGELFF.

At least ten counts were recorded for this clone. Read data end 3 residues before the CDR3 end; the end is taken from the germline J gene. The V and J genes are TRBV2 and TRBJ1-1, with 7 bases aligning to TRBD1. The germline V gene has CDR1 SNHLY and CDR2 FYNNEI. Trimming at V came to 3 bases and at J to 6 bases, leaving 4 bases not matched to a gene. The length of the CDR3 is 13 residues. CDR3 DNA, as far as it was read: TGTGCCAGCAGTGACAGGGGGAGAGCTGAA. Its translation: CASSDRGRAE. The full CDR3 is CASSDRGRAEAFF.

This clone was seen repeatedly, ten times or more. Sequencing ends 3 residues short of the CDR3 end; the germline J gene provides the rest. J is TRBJ2-4 and V is TRBV7-2; the match to TRBD2 covers 9 bases. The V gene end was trimmed by 1 base and the J gene end by 7 bases; junction bases not matched to a gene: 5. Germline V gives CDR1 SGHTA, CDR2 FQGNSA. This CDR3 region has 15 residues. The CDR3 sequence: CASSLVAGVGNIQYF. The part of the CDR3 DNA that was read is TGTGCCAGCAGCTTAGTAGCGGGAGTGGGTAACATT.

This clone was seen at least ten times. The sequenced fragment ends 3 residues before the CDR3 boundary, so the rest is inferred from the germline J gene. This chain connects TRBV29-1 to TRBJ2-2; the D gene is possibly TRBD1 (6 bases). The germline CDR1 and CDR2 sequences are SQVTM and ANQGSEA. The CDR3 is 14 residues long. V lost 3 bases, J lost 1 base, and 9 bases lay in between. The CDR3: CSVELGQNTGELFF. The part of the CDR3 DNA that was read is TGCAGCGTTGAGCTGGGACAGAACACCGGGGAG.

This clone was seen repeatedly, ten times or more. The sequence runs out 3 residues before the end of the CDR3; the remainder is reconstructed from the germline J gene. The chain uses TRBV7-3 and TRBJ2-7; 7 bases are a match to TRBD1. Germline values: CDR1 SGHTA, CDR2 FQGTGA. This CDR3 spans 13 amino acids. The V gene end was trimmed by 4 bases and the J gene end by 4 bases; junction bases not matched to a gene: 4. The covered CDR3 bases are TGTGCCAGCAGCTCAGGACAGGTATACGAG. Translated: CASSSGQVYE. The full CDR3 reads CASSSGQVYEQYF.

This clone was counted only a few times. The sequence runs out 3 residues before the end of the CDR3; the remainder is reconstructed from the germline J gene. The chain joins TRBV19 to TRBJ1-1; D is possibly TRBD1 (5 bases). The germline V gene encodes CDR1 LNHDA and CDR2 SQIVND (reference sequence). CDR3 size: 17 residues. The V gene lost 4 bases and the J gene lost 3 bases, with 21 bases spanning the gap. The covered CDR3 bases are TGTGCCAGTAGTACATCCTACGGGGGGGTCTGGGACACTGAA. It specifies CASSTSYGGVWDTE. The whole CDR3 sequence reads CASSTSYGGVWDTEAFF. Full variable domain (remainder filled in from reference TRBV19 and TRBJ1-1): DGGITQSPKYLFRKEGQNVTLSCEQNLNHDAMYWYRQDPGQGLRLIYYSQIVNDFQKGDIAEGYSVSREKKESFPLTVTSAQKNPTAFYLCASSTSYGGVWDTEAFFGQGTRLTVV.